One and the same sample provided the 12 T cell receptor beta chains below, sequenced in a study of blood T cell repertoires in COVID-19. Data came from immunoSEQ multiplex PCR; TCRdb stores just in-frame clones and leaves some out. The sample lists under 90,000 clones, nearly 90% occurring once. Sequencing used peripheral blood. Source of these receptors: a man in his 70s with active or convalescent COVID-19.

The rearrangement joins TRBV2 to TRBJ2-1; possible D gene TRBD2, 6 bases. This CDR3 spans 15 amino acids. The V and J ends lost 5 bases and 1 base respectively, with 12 bases between them. Germline CDR1 reads SNHLY; CDR2 reads FYNNEI. CDR3 residues: CASSNGRRSYNEQFF. CDR3 DNA: TGTGCCAGCAGTAACGGGAGAAGGTCCTACAATGAGCAGTTCTTC.

In the case of this clone: The same CDR3 is also encoded by other DNA sequences in this sample. V is TRBV2 and J is TRBJ1-5; 8 nucleotides match TRBD1. This CDR3 comprises 14 residues. The trim removed 6 bases at V and 2 bases at J, leaving 3 bases unmatched. The V gene's germline CDR1 is SNHLY and CDR2 FYNNEI. The CDR3 DNA reads TGTGCCAGCAGCGTGGGACAGGGCAATCAGCCCCAGCATTTT. Its protein product is CASSVGQGNQPQHF.

The CDR3 nucleotides read TGTGCCAGCAGTTGGGACAGGGCTGAAAAACTGTTTTTT. It translates to CASSWDRAEKLFF. The rearrangement links TRBV27 to TRBJ1-4, with 9 bases that match TRBD1. CDR1 and CDR2 (germline): MNHEY, SMNVEV (reference sequence). Germline trimming cut 4 bases from V and 7 bases from J; bases unmatched to any gene: 1. This CDR3 region has 13 residues.

V and J are TRBV7-2 and TRBJ1-5, with TRBD1 matching over 9 bases. Unmatched junction bases numbered 3, after V lost 4 bases and J lost 5 bases. The CDR3 spans 14 residues. Germline V gene lookup returns CDR1 SGHTA and CDR2 FQGNSA. CDR3 loop: CASSSRQGDQPQHF. For the CDR3, the DNA is TGTGCCAGCAGCTCTAGACAGGGGGATCAGCCCCAGCATTTT.

This clone was observed a single time. The CDR3 reads CATAYYEQYF. CDR3 nucleotide sequence: TGTGCCACCGCCTACTACGAGCAGTACTTC. The genes are TRBV28 and TRBJ2-7; D is unclear. This CDR3 is built from 10 residues. The V gene's germline CDR1 is MDHEN and CDR2 SYDVKM. V lost 10 bases and J 3 bases, leaving 7 bases between the germline ends.

The chain employs TRBV5-5 and TRBJ1-6; the match to TRBD1 covers 11 bases. The trim removed 5 bases at V and 6 bases at J, leaving 4 bases unmatched. CDR1 is SGHKS and CDR2 is YYEKEE in the germline V gene (reference sequence). The CDR3 runs to 15 residues. CDR3 nucleotide sequence: TGTGCCAGCAGAGGACAGGGGGCTTTTAATTCACCCCTCCACTTT. It codes for CASRGQGAFNSPLHF.

The V gene is TRBV10-1, the J gene TRBJ2-5; 8 bases are shared with TRBD2. CDR1 is WNHNN and CDR2 is SYGVQD in the germline V gene (reference sequence). Losses at the gene ends were 2 bases for V and 0 bases for J; bases not matched to a gene: 5. CDR3 size: 16 residues. The CDR3 sequence is CASSEIGSGDQETQYF. DNA of the CDR3: TGCGCCAGCAGTGAGATAGGTAGCGGGGACCAAGAGACCCAGTACTTC.

The rearrangement uses TRBV6-5 and TRBJ1-3, with 7 bases fitting TRBD1. CDR3 length: 14 residues. V gave up 6 bases and J gave up 5 bases; unmatched junction bases: 7. Germline assignment: CDR1 MNHEY and CDR2 SVGAGI. The CDR3 nucleotides read TGTGCCAGCAGGGCCGGGACAGAGAGAAACACCATATATTTT. Translated: CASRAGTERNTIYF.

This chain joins TRBV5-1 and TRBJ2-6, with 7 bases matching TRBD1. Germline lookup yields CDR1 SGHRS and CDR2 YFSETQ. V shed 4 bases and J 4 bases; nucleotides not matched to a gene: 17. This CDR3 comprises 19 residues. The CDR3 region has the DNA TGCGCCAGCAGCCTCCGCGAGCAGGGGGTAAGGGCCGGGGCCAACGTCCTGACTTTC. Amino acid sequence: CASSLREQGVRAGANVLTF.

This clone was picked up one time. This chain connects TRBV2 to TRBJ1-5; a weak D match, TRBD1 (5 bases). The CDR3 covers 14 residues. V was trimmed by 2 bases and J by 2 bases, leaving 7 bases between them. CDR1 and CDR2 (germline): SNHLY, FYNNEI. CDR3 nucleotide sequence: TGTGCCAGCAGTGAATTAGGGGGCAATCAGCCCCAGCATTTT. Encoded protein: CASSELGGNQPQHF. Full variable domain (missing parts from reference TRBV2 and TRBJ1-5): EPEVTQTPSHQVTQMGQEVILRCVPISNHLYFYWYRQILGQKVEFLVSFYNNEISEKSEIFDDQFSVERPDGSNFTLKIRSTKLEDSAMYFCASSELGGNQPQHFGDGTRLSIL.

This chain links TRBV14 with TRBJ2-3, with 7 bases lining up with TRBD2. This CDR3 region has 15 residues. The germline V gene has CDR1 SGHDN and CDR2 FVKESK. V dropped 6 bases and J dropped 0; count of bases not matched to a gene: 6. DNA for the CDR3: TGTGCCAGCAGTCCGGGGGGACGGAGCACAGATACGCAGTATTTT. Translation: CASSPGGRSTDTQYF.

The chain uses TRBV30 and TRBJ1-1; TRBD1 matches at 8 bases. The CDR3 loop spans 13 amino acids. CDR1 and CDR2 from the germline V gene are GTSNPN and SVGIG (reference sequence). Germline trimming cut 3 bases from V and 3 bases from J; bases unmatched to any gene: 3. CDR3 in DNA: TGTGCCTGGAGGGACAGGGAGGACACTGAAGCTTTCTTT. Encoded protein: CAWRDREDTEAFF.